What follows are 2 T cell receptor beta chains derived from one specimen sequenced in a study of T cell clonality in common variable immunodeficiency. Notes on the study in general: Reportedly, TCR beta sequences from common variable immunodeficiency showed fewer deletions and N-nucleotide insertions.

Antigen specificity for these receptors is unknown. The protocol was immunoSEQ multiplex PCR, while the TCRdb copy is restricted to in-frame clones and leaves out a portion. The sample is made up of about 26,000 clones, none counted only once. Material for sequencing was peripheral blood mononuclear cells. These TCRs come from a human donor with common variable immunodeficiency.

This clone appeared many times. Read coverage stops 3 residues before the CDR3 terminus; the germline J gene supplies the remainder. This chain joins TRBV28 and TRBJ2-1; D not certain. CDR1 and CDR2 (germline): MDHEN, SYDVKM. The V and J ends lost 2 bases and 0 bases respectively, with 8 bases between them. The CDR3 runs 15 residues. CDR3 region: CASSLDFYSYNEQFF. The sequenced part of the CDR3 DNA is TGTGCCAGCAGTTTAGACTTCTACTCCTACAATGAG.

The table lists this clone with many counts. The CDR3 is cut off 3 residues early in the read; its end comes from the germline J gene. The chain links TRBV18 to TRBJ1-5; D uncertain. Germline V gene data show CDR1 as KGHSH and CDR2 as LQKENI. The CDR3 is 13 residues long. V lost 3 bases to trimming and J lost 0 bases, with 3 bases between them. CDR3 DNA (partial): TGTGCCAGCTCACCCAATAGCAATCAGCCC. Translation: CASSPNSNQP. Given in full, the CDR3 is CASSPNSNQPQHF.